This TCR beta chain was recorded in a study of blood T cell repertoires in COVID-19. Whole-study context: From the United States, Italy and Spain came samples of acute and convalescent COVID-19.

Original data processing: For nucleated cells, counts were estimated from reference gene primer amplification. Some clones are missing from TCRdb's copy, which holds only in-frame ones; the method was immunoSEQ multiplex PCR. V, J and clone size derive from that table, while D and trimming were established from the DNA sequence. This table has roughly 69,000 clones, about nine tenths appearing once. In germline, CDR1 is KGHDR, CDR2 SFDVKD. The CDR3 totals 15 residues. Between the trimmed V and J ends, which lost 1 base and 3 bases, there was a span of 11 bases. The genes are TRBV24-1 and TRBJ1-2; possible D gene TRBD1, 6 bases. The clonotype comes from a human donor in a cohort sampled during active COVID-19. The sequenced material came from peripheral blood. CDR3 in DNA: TGTGCCACCAGTGATTTTCGAGGGGGAGACTATGGCTACACCTTC. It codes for CATSDFRGGDYGYTF.